This T cell receptor beta chain was recorded in a study of blood T cell repertoires in COVID-19. Deletions cut 5 bases from V and 4 bases from J, with 18 bases between. CDR3 length: 15 amino acids. Per germline, CDR1 SEHNR and CDR2 FQNEAQ (reference sequence). Method: immunoSEQ multiplex PCR; TCRdb's copy keeps in-frame clones and lacks some. The data hold about 280,000 clones, with approximately 85% observed a single time. The specimen sequenced was peripheral blood. This TCR came from a man over 45 with active or convalescent COVID-19. This chain uses TRBV7-9 with TRBJ2-7; no reliable D call. CDR3 DNA sequence: TGTGCCAGCAGCACCACGAACCCTTATCTATACGAGCAGTACTTC. Translation: CASSTTNPYLYEQYF.